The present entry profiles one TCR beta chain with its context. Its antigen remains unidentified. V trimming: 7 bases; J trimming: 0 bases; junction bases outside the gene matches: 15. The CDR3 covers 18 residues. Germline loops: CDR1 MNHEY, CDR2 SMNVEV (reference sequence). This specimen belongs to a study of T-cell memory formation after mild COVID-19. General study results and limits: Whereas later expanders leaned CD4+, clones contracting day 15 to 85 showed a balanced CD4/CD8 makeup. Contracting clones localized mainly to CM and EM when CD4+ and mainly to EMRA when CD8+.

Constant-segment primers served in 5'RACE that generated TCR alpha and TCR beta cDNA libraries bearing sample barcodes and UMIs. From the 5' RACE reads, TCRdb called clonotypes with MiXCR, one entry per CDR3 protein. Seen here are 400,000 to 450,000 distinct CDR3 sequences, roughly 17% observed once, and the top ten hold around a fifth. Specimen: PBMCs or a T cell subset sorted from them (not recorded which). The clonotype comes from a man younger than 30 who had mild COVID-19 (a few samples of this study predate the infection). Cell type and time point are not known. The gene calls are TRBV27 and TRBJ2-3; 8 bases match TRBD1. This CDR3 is CASKPPGTGYSSTDTQYF. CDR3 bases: TGTGCCAGCAAACCTCCCGGGACAGGCTATTCTAGCACAGATACGCAGTATTTT.